This TCR beta chain was documented in a study of control samples from healthy donors and cancer patients. V shed 4 bases and J shed 1 base, with 11 bases lying between them. CDR3 length equals 14 residues. Per germline, CDR1 SQVTM and CDR2 ANQGSEA. Some clones are missing from TCRdb's copy, which holds only in-frame ones; the method was immunoSEQ multiplex PCR. The sample consists of under 75,000 clones, 90% of them appearing once. V and J are TRBV29-1 and TRBJ1-5; TRBD1 might be the D (5 bases). This receptor was identified in a woman in her forties or fifties with colorectal cancer. The material sequenced was PBMCs. In nucleotides, the CDR3 is TGCAGCGTTGTAGAGGGGAACAGCAATCAGCCCCAGCATTTT. This translates into CSVVEGNSNQPQHF.